This entry lists 20 T cell receptor beta chains sequenced from one sample in a study of T cells in Graves' hyperthyroidism and ophthalmopathy. Amplified TCR beta CDR3 regions derived from RNA transcripts. TCR CDR3 underwent first-round RT-PCR with the HTBI primer set. TCRdb redid the calling of the multiplex PCR reads with MiXCR, one entry per CDR3 protein. Among about 580,000 distinct CDR3 sequences listed, more than 45% were seen once. Sample: peripheral blood or thyroid tissue (not recorded which). These receptors were taken from a woman younger than 35 with Graves' hyperthyroidism.

This clonotype showed up just a few times. The V call is TRBV20-1, the J call TRBJ2-5; tentatively, D is TRBD1 (6 bases). Germline loops: CDR1 DFQATT, CDR2 SNEGSKA (reference sequence). The germline V and J ends were trimmed by 6 bases and 9 bases, with 17 bases remaining between them. This CDR3 has 12 residues. CDR3 coding DNA: TGCAGTGCGGGCAGGGGTGGACAGCCCCAGTACTTC. This gives the protein CSAGRGGQPQYF.

The chain links TRBV20-1 to TRBJ2-5; 9 bases align to TRBD1. From germline, CDR1 is DFQATT and CDR2 SNEGSKA (reference sequence). The CDR3 sequence is 14 residues long. The J segment lost 5 bases and the V segment lost 2 bases, leaving 6 bases of the junction unmatched. The DNA of the CDR3 is TGCAGTGCTAGATCGGGGGACAGGGTGGAGACCCAGTACTTC. It is translated as CSARSGDRVETQYF.

This clonotype was seen repeatedly, ten times or more. The V call is TRBV24-1, the J call TRBJ1-2; D gene ambiguous. The germline gives CDR1 KGHDR, CDR2 SFDVKD. The CDR3 is 14 residues long. Deletions cut 3 bases from V and 1 base from J, with 8 bases between. This chain's CDR3 is CATSDPQNNYGYTF. The CDR3 nucleotides read TGTGCCACCAGTGATCCACAAAATAACTATGGCTACACCTTC.

This clonotype was picked up many times. The chain combines TRBV6-2 or TRBV6-3 with TRBJ2-7, with 9 bases lining up with TRBD2. This CDR3 region has 14 residues. CDR1 MNHEY and CDR2 SVGEGT come from the germline V gene. J was trimmed by 3 bases and V by 2 bases; bases with no gene match: 2. For the CDR3, the DNA is TGTGCCAGCAGTTACGAGACTAGCGGCTACGAGCAGTACTTC. Translated, it gives CASSYETSGYEQYF.

This clonotype was recorded at least ten times. V gene TRBV5-1 combines with J gene TRBJ2-2, with 10 bases lining up with TRBD2. The CDR3 sequence is 16 residues long. Germline loops: CDR1 SGHRS, CDR2 YFSETQ. V trimming: 7 bases; J trimming: 1 base; junction bases outside the gene matches: 7. CDR3 nucleotide sequence: TGCGCCAGCGGGCGCGGACTAGCGGAGAACACCGGGGAGCTGTTTTTT. The encoded protein is CASGRGLAENTGELFF.

Ten or more counts support this clonotype. The chain is built from TRBV6-6 and TRBJ1-2, with TRBD1 matching 8 bases. CDR1 is MNHNY and CDR2 is SVGAGI in the germline V gene (reference sequence). The CDR3 extends over 15 amino acids. V shed 2 bases, J shed 5 bases, and the junction held 7 bases outside the gene matches. The CDR3 DNA follows: TGTGCCAGCAGTTACGATCGCGGGACAGGTTATGGCTACACCTTC. Translation: CASSYDRGTGYGYTF.

This clonotype was seen ten or more times. This chain joins TRBV4-1 and TRBJ2-7; 8 bases are shared with TRBD2. The germline gives CDR1 MGHRA, CDR2 YSYEKL. V lost 0 bases, J lost 4 bases, and 5 bases stayed unmatched. This CDR3 is 15 amino acids long. The CDR3 sequence is CASSQEGGRTYEQYF. DNA of the CDR3: TGCGCCAGCAGCCAAGAAGGCGGGAGGACGTACGAGCAGTACTTC.

On this clonotype itself: A read error is possible here, since a much larger clone lies one base away. The rearrangement joins TRBV12-5 to TRBJ1-1; perhaps TRBD1 as D (5 bases). The CDR3 extends over 19 amino acids. V was cut by 6 bases and J by 5 bases, with 31 bases left in between. Germline assignment: CDR1 LGHNT and CDR2 FRNRAP. CDR3 loop: CASGTLALRGLAGRTEAFF. In DNA, the CDR3 is TGTGCTAGTGGGACACTCGCCCTGAGGGGACTGGCGGGGAGGACTGAAGCTTTCTTT.

This clonotype was recorded at least ten times. This rearrangement joins TRBV20-1 to TRBJ1-1, with D perhaps matching TRBD1 (5 bases). The V end lost 0 bases, the J end lost 2 bases, and 10 bases lay between the germline ends. This CDR3 has 14 amino acids. Germline assignment: CDR1 DFQATT and CDR2 SNEGSKA (reference sequence). The CDR3 region is CSAREGTGNTEAFF. CDR3 bases: TGCAGTGCTAGAGAGGGGACGGGTAACACTGAAGCTTTCTTT.

The table lists this clonotype with many counts. The chain uses TRBV27 and TRBJ1-2, with D unclear. Looked up from germline, CDR1 is MNHEY and CDR2 is SMNVEV (reference sequence). Between the trimmed V and J ends, which lost 2 bases and 5 bases, there was a span of 9 bases. CDR3 length equals 13 residues. The CDR3 bases are TGTGCCAGCAGTTTAAGGCAGGAGTATGGCTACACCTTC. Protein sequence: CASSLRQEYGYTF.

Worth noting for this clonotype: The conserved phenylalanine or tryptophan normally closing the CDR3 is absent here, so this likely arose from a read error. No DNA is shown, since the ends of the CDR3 on it are uncertain; the CDR3 is the one TCRdb lists. This chain links TRBV29-1 with TRBJ2-2; the DNA was not compared with TRBD1, the D call given in the table. Germline assignment: CDR1 SQVTM and CDR2 ANQGSEA. The CDR3 is 13 amino acids in total, end residues counted. This CDR3 reads CSALTGMYNEQFV.

V usage is TRBV7-6 and J usage is TRBJ1-5, with TRBD1 as a possible D gene (5 bases). The CDR3 runs 16 residues. Trimming took 5 bases from V and 7 from J, leaving 21 bases between them. The germline V gene encodes CDR1 SGHVS and CDR2 FNYEAQ. CDR3 protein: CASSREYFQGRQPQHF. In DNA, the CDR3 is TGTGCCAGCAGCCGTGAGTACTTTCAGGGAAGGCAGCCCCAGCATTTT.

Only a few counts were recorded for this clonotype. The rearrangement uses TRBV2 and TRBJ2-7; the match to TRBD2 covers 12 bases. V trimming: 8 bases; J trimming: 5 bases; junction bases outside the gene matches: 16. In germline, CDR1 is SNHLY, CDR2 FYNNEI. This CDR3 contains 17 residues. The CDR3 sequence is CASLGELAGGPRNEQYF. The CDR3 bases are TGTGCCAGCCTGGGGGAGCTAGCGGGAGGGCCTAGAAACGAGCAGTACTTC. Based on the CDR3 plus reference TRBV2 and TRBJ2-7, the full variable domain is EPEVTQTPSHQVTQMGQEVILRCVPISNHLYFYWYRQILGQKVEFLVSFYNNEISEKSEIFDDQFSVERPDGSNFTLKIRSTKLEDSAMYFCASLGELAGGPRNEQYFGPGTRLTVT.

Comment on this clonotype: A much more abundant neighbour one base away suggests this may be a read error. The gene calls are TRBV20-1 and TRBJ1-3; D may be TRBD1 (5 bases). This CDR3 contains 15 residues. Germline assignment: CDR1 DFQATT and CDR2 SNEGSKA (reference sequence). V lost 0 bases to trimming and J lost 2 bases, with 11 bases between them. The CDR3 DNA reads TGCAGTGCTAGAGATCACGGGGGAGCTGGAAACACCATATATTTT. This translates into CSARDHGGAGNTIYF.

The CDR3 coding sequence is TGTGCCAGCAGCTTATCAACAGGGCGATACGATGAGCAGTTCTTC. Translated, it gives CASSLSTGRYDEQFF. The rearrangement links TRBV11-1 to TRBJ2-7; perhaps TRBD1 as D (6 bases). The J call may be faulty, since TRBJ2-1 better matches the DNA end. This CDR3 has 15 amino acids. CDR1 and CDR2 from the germline V gene are SGHAT and FQDESV (reference sequence).

The chain uses TRBV12-3 or TRBV12-4 and TRBJ2-5; 8 bases line up with TRBD2. This CDR3 is built from 16 residues. With V trimmed by 4 bases and J by 2 bases, 9 bases remained unmatched. In nucleotides, the CDR3 is TGTGCCAGCAGTTCCCAAGCGGGAGCTTGGCAAGAGACCCAGTACTTC. Its protein is CASSSQAGAWQETQYF.

This clonotype was picked up one time. V and J are TRBV7-2 and TRBJ1-5; D call uncertain. Trimming took 3 bases from V and 11 from J, leaving 23 bases between them. From germline, CDR1 is SGHTA and CDR2 FQGNSA. CDR3 size: 16 residues. In DNA form, the CDR3 reads TGTGCCAGCAGCTTCCGGACTAGCGGGAAGCAAGAGACCCAGCATTTT. Its translation is CASSFRTSGKQETQHF.

The genes are TRBV29-1 and TRBJ2-1, with 9 positions matching TRBD1. Per the germline V gene, CDR1 is SQVTM and CDR2 is ANQGSEA. V lost 6 bases and J lost 7; bases outside the gene matches: 4. This CDR3 spans 12 amino acids. The chain's CDR3 is CSVGTGWNEQFF. CDR3 DNA sequence: TGCAGCGTGGGGACAGGGTGGAATGAGCAGTTCTTC.

The chain is built from TRBV15 and TRBJ1-1; tentatively, D is TRBD1 (5 bases). Germline V gene lookup returns CDR1 LNHNV and CDR2 YYDKDF (reference sequence). The germline V and J ends were trimmed by 9 bases and 0 bases, with 20 bases remaining between them. This CDR3 is 16 amino acids long. CDR3 residues: CATQRGRGSMNTEAFF. CDR3 DNA: TGTGCCACACAACGGGGGAGGGGTTCGATGAACACTGAAGCTTTCTTT.

Remarks on this clonotype: A read error may produce the germline difference seen at one junction end. The chain combines TRBV12-3 or TRBV12-4 with TRBJ2-2; TRBD2 aligns across 10 bases. The CDR3 spans 16 residues. The CDR3 region is CASSESGRAGTGGLFF. The CDR3, as DNA: TGTGCCAGCAGTGAAAGCGGGAGGGCCGGAACCGGGGGGCTGTTTTTT.